Below, one T cell receptor beta chain is given with its context. Its specificity is unknown. CDR1 and CDR2 from the germline V gene are MGHRA and YSYEKL. The CDR3 loop spans 15 amino acids. Deletions cut 2 bases from V and 0 bases from J, with 8 bases between. Produced via immunoSEQ multiplex PCR; TCRdb's table is partial and in-frame only. The sample carries around 690,000 clones, roughly 87% recorded once. These data belong to a study of shared clonotypes between healthy human individuals. Study background: With ages of 18 to 49, the donors were a couple of women and three men. Broader study findings: Non-shared clonotypes had lower generation probabilities than those shared by all four donors. In a handful of donors, about 5% of naive CD4 clonotypes appeared in common.

All the donors were Caucasian adults who lived in Nashville, Tennessee. The chain uses TRBV4-1 and TRBJ2-1, with D possibly TRBD1 on 6 matching bases. The material sequenced was memory CD8+ T cells from PBMCs. The subset is: CD45RO+ cells pooled with CCR7-negative TemRA cells. The clonotype was recovered from a man between 18 and 29 years old in good health. Some clones in this sample may be carry-over from other donors' samples. The CDR3 sequence: CASSQTGSSYNEQFF. For the CDR3, the DNA is TGCGCCAGCAGCCAAACAGGGAGCTCCTACAATGAGCAGTTCTTC.